The 26 T cell receptor beta chains listed next were all sequenced from one sample in a study of chemoradiotherapy in HPV16-positive cancers. Profiling relied on immunoSEQ multiplex PCR, and the TCRdb table lists in-frame clones only, not all of them. The data show over 10,000 clones, 80% to 90% seen once. Sequencing used blood, obtained from a patient who underwent chemoradiotherapy. These receptors originate from a human donor with HPV-associated anogenital cancer.

About this clone itself: Germline is not matched at one junction end, which may reflect a read error. This chain connects TRBV10-2 to TRBJ1-4; weak D call: TRBD1 (5 bases). The CDR3 has 12 residues. Looked up from germline, CDR1 is WSHSY and CDR2 is SAAADI. The CDR3 region has the DNA TGCGCCACCTCACACAGGAATGACAAACTGTTTTTT. Translation: CATSHRNDKLFF.

This rearrangement joins TRBV27 to TRBJ1-2; the D gene is possibly TRBD1 (5 bases). CDR1 MNHEY and CDR2 SMNVEV come from the germline V gene (reference sequence). The CDR3 is 13 amino acids. V was pared by 2 bases and J by 8 bases, with 12 bases between. CDR3 coding DNA: TGTGCCAGCAGTTTAGTCTCAGGGTTGGGCTACACCTTC. Its protein is CASSLVSGLGYTF.

V is TRBV7-3 and J is TRBJ2-3; D is perhaps TRBD2 (5 bases). Trimming removed 5 bases at V and 1 base at J, with 7 bases between. Germline lookup yields CDR1 SGHTA and CDR2 FQGTGA. This CDR3 comprises 13 residues. The CDR3: CASSAGGTDTQYF. The CDR3 DNA sequence: TGTGCCAGCAGCGCCGGGGGCACAGATACGCAGTATTTT.

This chain uses TRBV9 with TRBJ2-3; a weak D match, TRBD2 (6 bases). Trimming took 0 bases from V and 0 from J, leaving 11 bases between them. CDR1 SGDLS and CDR2 YYNGEE come from the germline V gene. The CDR3 spans 16 residues. CDR3 bases: TGTGCCAGCAGCGTAGCCGCGGGGCCTAGCACAGATACGCAGTATTTT. Translation gives CASSVAAGPSTDTQYF.

This chain uses TRBV5-4 with TRBJ2-3; 7 bases are shared with TRBD2. V shed 2 bases, J shed 4 bases, and the junction held 1 base outside the gene matches. This CDR3 has 13 amino acids. In germline, CDR1 is SGHNT, CDR2 YYREEE (reference sequence). CDR3 nucleotide sequence: TGTGCCAGCAGCTTACGGGGGGCAGATACGCAGTATTTT. This encodes CASSLRGADTQYF.

This clone has a single count. This chain connects TRBV4-3 to TRBJ1-1; unclear D gene. The germline CDR1 and CDR2 sequences are LGHNA and YSLEER. The CDR3 loop spans 14 amino acids. The ends were cut back, 1 base at V and 3 bases at J, with 9 bases in the middle. The CDR3 spells CASSQGQTDTEAFF. The CDR3 coding sequence is TGCGCCAGCAGCCAAGGTCAAACCGACACTGAAGCTTTCTTT.

V and J are TRBV19 and TRBJ1-1; D is uncertain. Germline-derived CDR1 and CDR2 are LNHDA and SQIVND (reference sequence). Trimming stripped 4 bases from V and 3 bases from J, with 12 bases between. CDR3 length equals 14 residues. The chain's CDR3 is CASSTEMWDTEAFF. In DNA, the CDR3 is TGTGCCAGTAGTACGGAAATGTGGGACACTGAAGCTTTCTTT.

V usage is TRBV21-1 and J usage is TRBJ1-2. TRBV21-1 counts as a pseudogene. The CDR3 runs 14 residues. The CDR3 is CASSKVRRYYGYTF. CDR3 DNA sequence: TGTGCCAGCAGCAAAGTACGGAGGTACTATGGCTACACCTTC.

This clone was picked up a small number of times. The gene calls are TRBV5-4 and TRBJ1-1; the match to TRBD1 covers 9 bases. V shed 0 bases, J shed 9 bases, and the junction held 6 bases outside the gene matches. Germline CDR1 SGHNT, CDR2 YYREEE (reference sequence). This CDR3 is built from 14 residues. The CDR3 spells CASSLGTGERKAFF. CDR3 DNA: TGTGCCAGCAGCTTGGGGACAGGGGAAAGGAAAGCTTTCTTT.

Here the CDR3 DNA reads TGTGCCAGCAGCTCGGGACAGACCCAGTACTTC. Encoded protein: CASSSGQTQYF. The V gene is TRBV11-2, the J gene TRBJ2-5; D might be TRBD1 or TRBD2, each matching 5 bases. CDR1 and CDR2 (germline): SGHAT, FQNNGV. The CDR3 length is 11 residues. Trimming stripped 4 bases from V and 6 bases from J, with 6 bases between. Complete variable domain (other parts from reference TRBV11-2 and TRBJ2-5): EAGVAQSPRYKIIEKRQSVAFWCNPISGHATLYWYQQILGQGPKLLIQFQNNGVVDDSQLPKDRFSAERLKGVDSTLKIQPAKLEDSAVYLCASSSGQTQYFGPGTRLLVL.

This clone was counted a single time. The genes are TRBV4-2 and TRBJ2-3; D is uncertain. The CDR3 spans 14 residues. The V gene lost 1 base and the J gene lost 3 bases, with 8 bases spanning the gap. Germline V gene data show CDR1 as LGHNA and CDR2 as YNFKEQ. CDR3: CASSQGIETDTQYF. DNA of the CDR3: TGTGCCAGCAGCCAAGGGATTGAGACAGATACGCAGTATTTT.

The chain has TRBV11-3 and TRBJ2-5, with 9 bases fitting TRBD1. CDR1 and CDR2 (germline): SGHNT, YENEEA. Unmatched junction bases numbered 10, after V lost 1 base and J lost 4 bases. The length of the CDR3 is 17 residues. The CDR3 is CASSLGSEDRGIETQYF. CDR3 nucleotide sequence: TGTGCCAGCAGCTTAGGCTCGGAGGACAGGGGAATAGAGACCCAGTACTTC.

The chain employs TRBV5-1 and TRBJ2-5; 8 nucleotides agree with TRBD1. The CDR3 spans 15 residues. The germline V gene encodes CDR1 SGHRS and CDR2 YFSETQ. The V and J ends lost 2 bases and 5 bases, in that order; junction bases with no gene match: 8. CDR3 sequence (DNA): TGCGCCAGCAGCTTTGGCCAGGGGGCTGGGGAGACCCAGTACTTC. Translating it yields CASSFGQGAGETQYF.

The rearrangement links TRBV7-2 to TRBJ1-4; TRBD1 matches 8 bases. Trimming removed 4 bases from V and 8 bases from J; junction bases left unmatched: 9. This CDR3 has 15 amino acids. Germline V gives CDR1 SGHTA, CDR2 FQGNSA. The CDR3 bases are TGTGCCAGCAGCTGGAAGACAGGGGTAGAGGAAAAACTGTTTTTT. This gives the protein CASSWKTGVEEKLFF. Full variable domain (remainder filled in from reference TRBV7-2 and TRBJ1-4): GAGVSQSPSNKVTEKGKDVELRCDPISGHTALYWYRQSLGQGLEFLIYFQGNSAPDKSGLPSDRFSAERTGGSVSTLTIQRTQQEDSAVYLCASSWKTGVEEKLFFGSGTQLSVL.

This clone was recorded a few times. The V call is TRBV7-3, the J call TRBJ1-5, with D possibly matching TRBD1 (5 bases). The CDR3 has 14 amino acids. V lost 5 bases and J 4 bases, leaving 12 bases between the germline ends. CDR1 SGHTA and CDR2 FQGTGA come from the germline V gene. The CDR3 here is CASSPSGGNQPQHF. CDR3 nucleotides: TGTGCCAGCAGCCCAAGTGGGGGTAATCAGCCCCAGCATTTT.

This chain uses TRBV9 with TRBJ1-2, with 7 nucleotides matching TRBD1. Per the germline V gene, CDR1 is SGDLS and CDR2 is YYNGEE. V shed 4 bases and J 6 bases; nucleotides not matched to a gene: 9. The CDR3 contains 14 residues. Here the CDR3 DNA reads TGTGCCAGCAGCTCACCCGGGACAGCCAATGGCTACACCTTC. Translated: CASSSPGTANGYTF.

This clone has just a few counts. This rearrangement joins TRBV19 to TRBJ1-2; D remains ambiguous. Trimming removed 4 bases from V and 3 bases from J, with 9 bases in between. Germline assignment: CDR1 LNHDA and CDR2 SQIVND (reference sequence). The CDR3 is made up of 13 amino acids. The CDR3 protein is CASSTLLDYGYTF. The DNA of the CDR3 is TGTGCCAGTAGTACTCTCTTGGACTATGGCTACACCTTC.

V and J are TRBV5-8 and TRBJ2-5; 12 bases are shared with TRBD2. The CDR3 contains 15 residues. The germline V gene has CDR1 SGHTS and CDR2 YDEGEE. The V and J ends lost 1 base and 9 bases, in that order; junction bases with no gene match: 7. In DNA, the CDR3 is TGTGCCAGCAGCTTGCTAGCGGGGGGGCCCGGGGCCCAGTACTTC. It specifies CASSLLAGGPGAQYF.

The chain has TRBV29-1 and TRBJ1-2, with TRBD1 identical over 7 bases. The CDR3 covers 13 residues. With 6 bases clipped from V and 1 base from J, the junction kept 5 bases outside the gene matches. Germline CDR1 reads SQVTM; CDR2 reads ANQGSEA. CDR3 bases: TGCAGCGTATTCGACAGGGATAACTATGGCTACACCTTC. Translating it yields CSVFDRDNYGYTF.

This chain uses TRBV30 with TRBJ1-6, with TRBD1 identical over 7 bases. Germline V gene sequence: CDR1 GTSNPN, CDR2 SVGIG (reference sequence). V was clipped by 2 bases and J by 5 bases; unmatched bases: 3. The CDR3 spans 14 residues. The chain's CDR3 is CAWSRDSNNSPLHF. CDR3 nucleotides: TGTGCCTGGAGTAGGGACAGTAATAATTCACCCCTCCACTTT.

The genes are TRBV23-1 and TRBJ1-6; D uncertain. TRBV23-1 counts as an open reading frame of uncertain function. This CDR3 contains 14 residues. V lost 6 bases, J lost 0 bases, and 6 bases lay in between. The CDR3 loop is CASRGSSYNSPLHF. The CDR3 DNA sequence: TGCGCCAGCAGGGGGAGCTCCTATAATTCACCCCTCCACTTT.

V usage is TRBV11-2 and J usage is TRBJ2-3; no clear D gene. CDR1 and CDR2 from the germline V gene are SGHAT and FQNNGV. The CDR3 loop spans 14 amino acids. The germline V and J ends were trimmed by 1 base and 5 bases, with 10 bases remaining between them. The CDR3 coding sequence is TGTGCCAGCAGCTTAGGCCGCCCTGAAGATACGCAGTATTTT. The encoded protein is CASSLGRPEDTQYF.

The chain carries TRBV7-2 and TRBJ2-5; 7 nucleotides line up with TRBD1. The CDR3 is made up of 16 amino acids. Germline V gene lookup returns CDR1 SGHTA and CDR2 FQGNSA. After removal of 5 bases from V and 10 bases from J, the junction contained 19 bases not matched to a gene. In DNA form, the CDR3 reads TGTGCCAGCAGCCCCCCGACGGACCCAGGGGGTGGGGTCCAGTACTTC. It yields the protein CASSPPTDPGGGVQYF. Supplemented by reference TRBV7-2 and TRBJ2-5, the full variable domain reads GAGVSQSPSNKVTEKGKDVELRCDPISGHTALYWYRQSLGQGLEFLIYFQGNSAPDKSGLPSDRFSAERTGGSVSTLTIQRTQQEDSAVYLCASSPPTDPGGGVQYFGPGTRLLVL.

The V call is TRBV27, the J call TRBJ2-7; the D gene is possibly TRBD2 (5 bases). Germline values: CDR1 MNHEY, CDR2 SMNVEV (reference sequence). There are 15 residues in the CDR3. V was cut by 10 bases and J by 1 base, with 20 bases left in between. The CDR3 region has the DNA TGTGCCACCCGGAAGGGAGCCGGCGGTTCCTACGAGCAGTACTTC. It is translated as CATRKGAGGSYEQYF.

This rearrangement joins TRBV27 to TRBJ1-2, with D maybe TRBD1 (6 bases). Germline CDR1 is MNHEY and CDR2 is SMNVEV (reference sequence). The CDR3 is 18 amino acids. V lost 2 bases and J lost 4, with 23 bases in between. CDR3 nucleotide sequence: TGTGCCAGCAGTTTACTTGGACGCACGCCAAAAGGGGGCTATGGCTACACCTTC. Its protein is CASSLLGRTPKGGYGYTF.

This chain uses TRBV2 with TRBJ1-2, with 7 bases fitting TRBD1. CDR1 SNHLY and CDR2 FYNNEI come from the germline V gene. The junction had 0 bases not matched to a gene; V was cut back by 2 bases and J by 3 bases. This CDR3 contains 13 residues. The CDR3 protein is CASSETGDYGYTF. The CDR3 DNA reads as TGTGCCAGCAGTGAAACAGGGGACTATGGCTACACCTTC.